One and the same sample provided the 28 T cell receptor beta chains below, sequenced in a study of T cells in Graves' hyperthyroidism and ophthalmopathy. Amplified TCR beta CDR3 regions derived from RNA transcripts. The TCR CDR3 first-round RT-PCR relied on the HTBI primer set. TCRdb independently ran MiXCR on the multiplex PCR reads; one entry per CDR3 protein. The table shows approximately 610,000 distinct CDR3 sequences, with over 15% occurring only once. The sample comprised blood. The receptors stem from a woman under 30 with Graves' hyperthyroidism.

As to this clonotype: One junction end does not reproduce the germline sequence, and a read error may be involved. The V gene is TRBV7-7, the J gene TRBJ2-1, with 10 positions matching TRBD1. Per the germline V gene, CDR1 is SSHAT and CDR2 is FNYEAQ (reference sequence). This CDR3 spans 16 amino acids. The CDR3 DNA reads TGTGCTAGCAGCCCGGGCGACAGGGGGCTGGGGGATGAGCAGTTCTTC. Its protein is CASSPGDRGLGDEQFF. The whole variable domain, remainder taken from reference TRBV7-7 and TRBJ2-1, is GAGVSQSPRYKVTKRGQDVTLRCDPISSHATLYWYQQALGQGPEFLTYFNYEAQPDKSGLPSDRFSAERPEGSISTLTIQRTEQRDSAMYRCASSPGDRGLGDEQFFGPGTRLTVL.

This clonotype turned up a few times. V and J are TRBV4-3 and TRBJ1-1, with a tentative D call TRBD1 (6 bases). This CDR3 has 14 amino acids. Germline loops: CDR1 LGHNA, CDR2 YSLEER. Trimming cost V 3 bases and J 7 bases, with 15 bases left between them. CDR3 DNA sequence: TGCGCCAGCAGCCAGCAGGACAGTCTCTATGAAGCTTTCTTT. Translated, it gives CASSQQDSLYEAFF.

This clonotype was seen at least ten times. The J gene is TRBJ1-5, the V gene TRBV6-2 or TRBV6-3; 7 bases line up with TRBD1. CDR3 length: 16 residues. Germline assignment: CDR1 MNHEY and CDR2 SVGEGT. The V and J ends lost 7 bases and 4 bases, in that order; junction bases with no gene match: 13. CDR3 residues: CASNSLPGQLNQPQHF. The DNA for the CDR3 is TGTGCCAGCAACTCCCTCCCGGGACAGTTAAATCAGCCCCAGCATTTT.

This clonotype was detected many times. This chain connects TRBV9 to TRBJ2-3; perhaps D is TRBD1 or TRBD2 (5 bases each). CDR3 size: 15 residues. Trimming removed 6 bases from V and 2 bases from J, with 16 bases in between. Germline V gene data show CDR1 as SGDLS and CDR2 as YYNGEE. CDR3 DNA: TGTGCCAGCACCTCAAACCAGGGAGCCACAGATACGCAGTATTTT. The encoded protein is CASTSNQGATDTQYF.

The sample holds many counts of this clonotype. CDR3 residues: CASGGQGPREPQHF. The DNA of the CDR3 is TGTGCCAGCGGGGGACAGGGGCCCAGGGAGCCCCAGCATTTT. The V call is TRBV2, the J call TRBJ1-5; 10 bases map to TRBD1. J was trimmed by 8 bases and V by 8 bases; bases with no gene match: 9. In germline, CDR1 is SNHLY, CDR2 FYNNEI. The CDR3 is made up of 14 amino acids. Based on the CDR3 plus reference TRBV2 and TRBJ1-5, the full variable domain is EPEVTQTPSHQVTQMGQEVILRCVPISNHLYFYWYRQILGQKVEFLVSFYNNEISEKSEIFDDQFSVERPDGSNFTLKIRSTKLEDSAMYFCASGGQGPREPQHFGDGTRLSIL.

This clonotype was counted many times. V and J are TRBV5-1 and TRBJ1-1; D remains unclear. Germline V lookup: CDR1 SGHRS, CDR2 YFSETQ. The CDR3 has 13 amino acids. With 1 base removed from V and 1 base from J, the gap between germline ends came to 5 bases. The CDR3 DNA reads as TGCGCCAGCAGCTTGAGATGGAACACTGAAGCTTTCTTT. It yields the protein CASSLRWNTEAFF.

This clonotype was picked up many times. The J gene is TRBJ1-5, the V gene TRBV12-3 or TRBV12-4, with TRBD1 matching over 7 bases. V gave up 6 bases and J gave up 5 bases; unmatched junction bases: 7. The CDR3 is 14 residues long. The DNA of the CDR3 is TGTGCCAGCAGCCGGACAGGTTCTTATCAGCCCCAGCATTTT. This translates into CASSRTGSYQPQHF.

V gene TRBV20-1 combines with J gene TRBJ2-4, with D perhaps matching TRBD2 (7 bases). Trimming removed 0 bases from V and 6 bases from J, with 18 bases in between. The CDR3 sequence is 16 residues long. Germline CDR1 DFQATT, CDR2 SNEGSKA (reference sequence). DNA for the CDR3: TGCAGTGCTAGAGATCTCCAGGGAGGGGGGTTAAACATTCAGTACTTC. Amino acids: CSARDLQGGGLNIQYF.

This clonotype was detected many times. The V gene is TRBV28, the J gene TRBJ1-2; possibly TRBD1 for D (5 bases). With 3 bases removed from V and 8 bases from J, the gap between germline ends came to 16 bases. The CDR3 loop spans 14 amino acids. From germline, CDR1 is MDHEN and CDR2 SYDVKM. In DNA form, the CDR3 reads TGTGCCAGCAGTTTCAGGGTTTTTAGCGACGGCTACACCTTC. Translating gives CASSFRVFSDGYTF.

The V gene is TRBV2, the J gene TRBJ2-1, with D tentatively TRBD1 (5 bases). V was pared by 6 bases and J by 8 bases, with 17 bases between. CDR1 SNHLY and CDR2 FYNNEI come from the germline V gene. The CDR3 contains 14 residues. The CDR3 region is CASRRQTQPDEQFF. The CDR3 DNA is TGTGCCAGCAGGAGACAGACCCAACCAGATGAGCAGTTCTTC.

The chain is built from TRBV29-1 and TRBJ2-4; 13 bases agree with TRBD2. This CDR3 has 14 amino acids. The V and J ends lost 5 bases and 9 bases, in that order; junction bases with no gene match: 7. Germline V gene sequence: CDR1 SQVTM, CDR2 ANQGSEA. CDR3 in DNA: TGCAGCGTTCGGACTAGCGGGAGTGGAGGCATTCAGTACTTC. Translated, it gives CSVRTSGSGGIQYF.

This clonotype appeared many times. V usage is TRBV2 and J usage is TRBJ1-1, with 7 bases lining up with TRBD1. Losses at the gene ends were 9 bases for V and 1 base for J; bases not matched to a gene: 5. Germline V gene sequence: CDR1 SNHLY, CDR2 FYNNEI. The CDR3 is made up of 13 amino acids. The CDR3 nucleotides read TGTGCCAGGCAGGGGGGGGGGAACACTGAAGCTTTCTTT. This encodes CARQGGGNTEAFF.

This clonotype has ten or more counts. This sequence joins TRBV24-1 and TRBJ1-6, with 8 positions matching TRBD1. The CDR3 loop spans 19 amino acids. V lost 3 bases, J lost 8 bases, and 17 bases stayed unmatched. Germline V CDR1 and CDR2: KGHDR, SFDVKD. The CDR3 sequence is CATSDLLKTGAIWDSPLHF. The CDR3 bases are TGTGCCACCAGTGATCTATTGAAGACAGGGGCGATTTGGGATTCACCCCTCCACTTT.

This chain uses TRBV20-1 with TRBJ1-5; 7 bases line up with TRBD1. After removal of 3 bases from V and 6 bases from J, the junction contained 2 bases not matched to a gene. The CDR3 spans 12 residues. Germline lookup yields CDR1 DFQATT and CDR2 SNEGSKA (reference sequence). The CDR3 DNA reads as TGCAGTGCTAGTGAGGGGGCTCAGCCCCAGCATTTT. It encodes CSASEGAQPQHF.

The chain uses TRBV15 and TRBJ2-1, with 12 bases identical to TRBD2. This CDR3 has 15 residues. CDR1 is LNHNV and CDR2 is YYDKDF in the germline V gene (reference sequence). V gave up 2 bases and J gave up 9 bases; unmatched junction bases: 5. The CDR3 loop is CATSRLAGGPSEQFF. The CDR3 DNA reads as TGTGCCACCAGCAGACTAGCGGGAGGGCCGAGTGAGCAGTTCTTC.

The rearrangement links TRBV6-1 to TRBJ2-7; 7 bases align to TRBD2. Germline CDR1 and CDR2: MNHNS and SASEGT. V dropped 5 bases and J dropped 9; count of bases not matched to a gene: 13. CDR3 length: 14 residues. CDR3 in amino acids: CASSRGAGSGGQYF. As DNA, the CDR3 is TGTGCCAGCAGTCGAGGAGCGGGAAGTGGTGGGCAGTACTTC.

This clonotype was counted many times. The chain carries TRBV11-3 and TRBJ2-1; D unresolved. The CDR3 consists of 12 residues. Between the trimmed V and J ends, which lost 5 bases and 6 bases, there was a span of 8 bases. Germline values: CDR1 SGHNT, CDR2 YENEEA. This CDR3 is CASSLNSNEQFF. The DNA of the CDR3 is TGTGCCAGCAGCCTAAACAGCAATGAGCAGTTCTTC.

The chain uses TRBV20-1 and TRBJ1-3; D uncertain. The V end was cut by 3 bases, the J end by 4 bases, with 4 bases between. The CDR3 contains 11 residues. In germline, CDR1 is DFQATT, CDR2 SNEGSKA (reference sequence). The CDR3 nucleotides are TGCAGTGCTAGTTCGGGAAACACCATATATTTT. It yields the protein CSASSGNTIYF.

The CDR3: CASGPGRRLHTVFFTEAFF. The CDR3 coding sequence is TGTGCCAGCGGCCCCGGTCGTCGTCTGCACACCGTCTTTTTCACTGAAGCTTTCTTT. The J gene is TRBJ1-1, the V gene TRBV12-3 or TRBV12-4; no firm D call. V shed 8 bases and J shed 4 bases, with 32 bases lying between them. The CDR3 has 19 amino acids.

The rearrangement links TRBV11-2 to TRBJ2-7, with TRBD2 as a possible D gene (6 bases). Trimming cost V 1 base and J 1 base, with 14 bases left between them. The CDR3 runs 16 residues. Looked up from germline, CDR1 is SGHAT and CDR2 is FQNNGV. In DNA, the CDR3 is TGTGCCAGCAGCTTAGTGGGTAGCGGTATGTCCTACGAGCAGTACTTC. It is translated as CASSLVGSGMSYEQYF.

V and J are TRBV19 and TRBJ2-3; D may correspond to TRBD1 or TRBD2 (6 bases each). Germline V gene data show CDR1 as LNHDA and CDR2 as SQIVND (reference sequence). The CDR3 spans 16 residues. Trimming pared 6 bases from V and 0 bases from J, leaving 16 bases between. The CDR3 coding sequence is TGTGCCAGTAGGACCCCGACGGGGGCTAGCACAGATACGCAGTATTTT. Its translation is CASRTPTGASTDTQYF.

The chain links TRBV6-1 to TRBJ1-2; the D gene is possibly TRBD1 (5 bases). There are 15 residues in the CDR3. In germline, CDR1 is MNHNS, CDR2 SASEGT. Trimming left V 3 bases short and J 6 bases short, with 17 bases between. In nucleotides, the CDR3 is TGTGCCAGCAGTGAGACAGTTCTACCCGGGGATGGCTACACCTTC. Its protein product is CASSETVLPGDGYTF.

This clonotype was found many times. This chain links TRBV7-9 with TRBJ2-5; D perhaps matches TRBD1 (5 bases). The CDR3 has 14 amino acids. Germline V gene sequence: CDR1 SEHNR, CDR2 FQNEAQ (reference sequence). Trimming pared 5 bases from V and 7 bases from J, leaving 17 bases between. CDR3 sequence (DNA): TGTGCCAGCAGCCCAAAGGACATGGCCTGGACCCAGTACTTC. Protein sequence: CASSPKDMAWTQYF. Looking up the rest from reference TRBV7-9 and TRBJ2-5 gives the full variable domain: DTGVSQNPRHKITKRGQNVTFRCDPISEHNRLYWYRQTLGQGPEFLTYFQNEAQLEKSRLLSDRFSAERPKGSFSTLEIQRTEQGDSAMYLCASSPKDMAWTQYFGPGTRLLVL.

This clonotype appeared a few times. The rearrangement uses TRBV7-9 and TRBJ2-1; no clear D gene. Germline V gene data show CDR1 as SEHNR and CDR2 as FQNEAQ (reference sequence). V shed 5 bases and J shed 4 bases, with 21 bases lying between them. This CDR3 has 17 residues. The CDR3 DNA reads TGTGCCAGCAGCCAGAAGTCAGCTTCCACCTCTTACAATGAGCAGTTCTTC. Its translation: CASSQKSASTSYNEQFF.

This clonotype was detected ten times or more. V and J are TRBV2 and TRBJ2-1, with 13 nucleotides matching TRBD2. The J segment lost 9 bases and the V segment lost 6 bases, leaving 5 bases of the junction unmatched. Germline values: CDR1 SNHLY, CDR2 FYNNEI. The CDR3 contains 14 residues. CDR3 sequence reads: CASRNRTSGSEQFF. The DNA for the CDR3 is TGTGCCAGCAGAAATCGGACTAGCGGGAGTGAGCAGTTCTTC.

This clonotype has ten or more counts. V usage is TRBV20-1 and J usage is TRBJ2-1, with TRBD2 matching 9 bases. Germline V CDR1 and CDR2: DFQATT, SNEGSKA (reference sequence). This CDR3 is 15 amino acids long. The J segment lost 7 bases and the V segment lost 6 bases, leaving 13 bases of the junction unmatched. The CDR3 nucleotides are TGCAGTGCGAACCCCCCTAGCGGGATATCGAATGAGCAGTTCTTC. Protein: CSANPPSGISNEQFF.

This clonotype was detected many times. This rearrangement joins TRBV6-1 to TRBJ2-7, with TRBD1 matching over 9 bases. Germline lookup yields CDR1 MNHNS and CDR2 SASEGT. The CDR3 spans 15 residues. With V trimmed by 4 bases and J by 2 bases, 6 bases remained unmatched. The CDR3 coding sequence is TGTGCCAGCAGTGCTTCCGGGACAGGGCCCTACGAGCAGTACTTC. It specifies CASSASGTGPYEQYF.

This rearrangement joins TRBV19 to TRBJ2-1; 11 nucleotides match TRBD2. Germline-derived CDR1 and CDR2 are LNHDA and SQIVND (reference sequence). This CDR3 is built from 18 residues. J was trimmed by 0 bases and V by 3 bases; bases with no gene match: 7. CDR3 loop: CASSMGLAEQSSYNEQFF. The DNA of the CDR3 is TGTGCCAGTAGTATGGGACTAGCGGAACAAAGCTCCTACAATGAGCAGTTCTTC.